The clone carrying this T cell receptor beta chain has only a few counts. This entry comes from a study of response to subunit inactivated influenza vaccine. TCRdb re-called the RT-PCR reads with MiXCR, one entry per CDR3 protein. The data hold hundreds of thousands of distinct CDR3 sequences, with about a fifth observed a single time. Sequencing used PBMCs from blood, obtained 5 days after vaccination. The TCR originated in a man aged 50 to 60 who received an inactivated influenza vaccine.

The CDR3 bases are TGTGCCAGCTCACTAGGGCGGGCAGATATCACTGAAGCTTTCTTT. Amino acid sequence: CASSLGRADITEAFF. The chain uses TRBV18 and TRBJ1-1; D not certain. The V gene lost 4 bases and the J gene lost 4 bases, with 16 bases spanning the gap. From germline, CDR1 is KGHSH and CDR2 LQKENI. This CDR3 is built from 15 residues.